This T cell receptor (beta chain) was captured in a study of T cell repertoires in cytomegalovirus infection. Study-wide findings and caveats: HLA-C-restricted CMV clonotypes gave the most frequent clonotype in two of eight donors.

From the reads, TCRdb called clonotypes with MiXCR, one entry per CDR3 protein. The sample lists hundreds of thousands of distinct CDR3 sequences, about a third occurring once. Regarding this clonotype: The antigen remains undetermined.

V trimming: 0 bases; J trimming: 5 bases; junction bases outside the gene matches: 7. The CDR3 spans 17 residues. Germline assignment: CDR1 MNHNY and CDR2 SVGAGI (reference sequence). This receptor was obtained from a human donor in good health (CMV status not recorded). Some clones in this sample may be carry-over from other donors' samples. The source was cultured CD8+ T cells from PBMCs, collected from culture after CMV antigen stimulation. The chain has TRBV6-6 and TRBJ2-5; 12 bases align to TRBD2. The CDR3 DNA sequence: TGTGCCAGCAGTTACTCTTTGACTAGCGGGAGATGGGAGACCCAGTACTTC. Translating it yields CASSYSLTSGRWETQYF.